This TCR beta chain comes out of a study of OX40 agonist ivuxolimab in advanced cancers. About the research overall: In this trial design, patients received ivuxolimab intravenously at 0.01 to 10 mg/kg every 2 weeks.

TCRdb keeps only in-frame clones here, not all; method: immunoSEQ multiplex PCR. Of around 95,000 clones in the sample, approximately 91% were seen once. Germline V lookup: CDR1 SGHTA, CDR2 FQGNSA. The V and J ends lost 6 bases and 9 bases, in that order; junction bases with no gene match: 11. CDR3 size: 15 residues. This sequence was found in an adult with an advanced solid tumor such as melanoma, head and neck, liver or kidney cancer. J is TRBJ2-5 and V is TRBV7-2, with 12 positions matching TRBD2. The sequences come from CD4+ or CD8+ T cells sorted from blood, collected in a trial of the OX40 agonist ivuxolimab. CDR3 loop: CASSRTSGGKVAQYF. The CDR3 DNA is TGTGCCAGCAGTCGCACTAGCGGGGGGAAGGTGGCCCAGTACTTC.